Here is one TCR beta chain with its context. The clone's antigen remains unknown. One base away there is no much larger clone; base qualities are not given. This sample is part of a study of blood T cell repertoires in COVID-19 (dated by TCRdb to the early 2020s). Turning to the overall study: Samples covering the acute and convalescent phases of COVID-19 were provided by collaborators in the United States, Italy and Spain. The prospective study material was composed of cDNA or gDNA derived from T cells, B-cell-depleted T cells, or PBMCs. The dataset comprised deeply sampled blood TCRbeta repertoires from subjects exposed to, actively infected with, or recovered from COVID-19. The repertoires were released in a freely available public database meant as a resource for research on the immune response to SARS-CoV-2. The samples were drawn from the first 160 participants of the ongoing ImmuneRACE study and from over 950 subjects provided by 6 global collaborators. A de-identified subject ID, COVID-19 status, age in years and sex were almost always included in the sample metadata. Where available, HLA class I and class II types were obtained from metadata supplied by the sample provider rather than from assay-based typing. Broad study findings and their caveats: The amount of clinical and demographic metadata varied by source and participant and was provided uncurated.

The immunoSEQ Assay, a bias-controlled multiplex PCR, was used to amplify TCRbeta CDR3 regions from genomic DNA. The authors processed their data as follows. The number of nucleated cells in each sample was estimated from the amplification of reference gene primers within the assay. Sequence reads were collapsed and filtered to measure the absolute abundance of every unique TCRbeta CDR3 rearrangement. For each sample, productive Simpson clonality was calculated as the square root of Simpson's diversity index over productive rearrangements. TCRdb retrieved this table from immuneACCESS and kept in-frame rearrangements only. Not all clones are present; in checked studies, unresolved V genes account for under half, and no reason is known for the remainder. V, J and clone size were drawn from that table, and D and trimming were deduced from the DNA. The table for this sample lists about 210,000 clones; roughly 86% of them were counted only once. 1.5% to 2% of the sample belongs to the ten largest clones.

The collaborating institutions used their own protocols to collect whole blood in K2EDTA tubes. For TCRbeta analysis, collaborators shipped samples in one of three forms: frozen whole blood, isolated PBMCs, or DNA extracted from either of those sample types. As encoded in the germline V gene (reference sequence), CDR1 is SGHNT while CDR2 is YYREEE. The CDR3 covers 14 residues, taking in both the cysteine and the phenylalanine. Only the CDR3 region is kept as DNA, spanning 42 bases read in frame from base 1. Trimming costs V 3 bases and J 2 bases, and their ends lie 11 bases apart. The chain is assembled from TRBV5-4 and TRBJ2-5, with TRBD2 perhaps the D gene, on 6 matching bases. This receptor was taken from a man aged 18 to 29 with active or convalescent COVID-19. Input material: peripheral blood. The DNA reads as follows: TGTGCCAGCAGCTACGGGACTGGACAAGAGACCCAGTACTTC. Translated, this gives CASSYGTGQETQYF.